The TCR beta chain described here comes from a study of blood T cell repertoires in COVID-19. The wider study: There were acute and convalescent COVID-19 samples, and they came from the United States, Italy and Spain.

In the authors' workflow: Nucleated cell counts were estimated from reference gene primer amplification. Sequenced by immunoSEQ multiplex PCR; TCRdb stores in-frame clones only, minus some. V and J calls plus clone size are reproduced from that table; the DNA served to infer D and trimming. This repertoire shows around 180,000 clones, 70% to 90% found once; its top ten account for 7.5% to 10%. The CDR3 contains 17 residues. The germline V gene has CDR1 MGHDK and CDR2 SYGVNS. The V and J ends lost 4 bases and 3 bases respectively, with 21 bases between them. This TCR came from an elderly woman with acute or convalescent COVID-19. The chain carries TRBV25-1 and TRBJ1-1, with D possibly being TRBD1 (6 bases). The specimen sequenced was peripheral blood. The CDR3 sequence is CASSGVIPGARDTEAFF. DNA of the CDR3: TGTGCCAGCAGTGGGGTTATTCCAGGGGCTCGGGACACTGAAGCTTTCTTT.